This section outlines one T cell receptor (beta chain) sequence together with its context. What antigen it recognizes has not been identified. No qualities accompany the bases; no much larger clone lies one base away. The sample is drawn from a study of shared clonotypes between healthy human individuals (dated by TCRdb to the early 2020s). Study-level background: The cohort comprised a couple of women and three men aged 18 to 49 years. Different laboratories and diverse techniques were used to prepare libraries and sequence TCR repertoires, to increase sequencing depth and limit assay-specific biases. To estimate repertoire size and how much clonotypes are shared between individuals, the study performed deep sequencing of blood TCR repertoires from 4 to 6 healthy adults. For each donor, three plates each were used for CD4 naive and CD4 memory, two plates were used for CD8 naive, and one plate was used for CD8 memory. Each donor's leukapheresis produced roughly between roughly 0.9 and 9 billion PBMCs.

Donors were healthy HIV-negative adults with no recently reported acute infections or vaccinations. Only Caucasian adults living in Nashville, Tennessee, USA were represented among the donors. CD4+ T cells were enriched by magnetic negative selection; naive cells were then positively selected on CD45RA, and the negative fraction formed the memory subset. After blood collection by leukapheresis, PBMCs were isolated using Ficoll-Histopaque density gradient centrifugation and then cryopreserved in the vapor phase of liquid nitrogen. Analytical flow cytometry was used to check the purity and quantity of each magnetically sorted T cell population. Genomic DNA was isolated from every sorted fraction and measured by UV absorbance on a Nanodrop 2000c. The paper as a whole reports these results and caveats: Sharing across a few donors was observed for about 4.8% of naive CD4, under 4% of naive CD8, about 2.3% of memory CD4, and approximately 0.41% of memory CD8 clonotypes. Sampling was restricted to blood, and TCR repertoires in tissue are likely to differ from TCR repertoires in blood. Compared with non-shared clonotypes, clonotypes shared by all four sorted-subset donors had higher generation probabilities. The genetic and exposure-history diversity represented was limited by the small number of donors. Naive subsets generally had larger estimated clonotype richness than memory subsets. Rarefaction of sorted-subset datasets indicated incomplete sequencing despite the large sequencing depth. Pairwise subsampling led to the expectation that sequencing depth would affect the degree of clonotype sharing among donors.

Counted from cysteine to phenylalanine, this CDR3 has 15 amino acids. CDR3 DNA is the only sequence kept; it has 45 bases, read in frame from the first base. Via the germline V gene, CDR1 is MNHEY and CDR2 SVGAGI. V loses 6 bases, J loses 2 bases, and the germline ends lie 16 bases apart. TCR CDR3 regions were amplified from genomic DNA by multiplex PCR using the deep immunoSEQ assay. Extracted genomic DNA from each cell subset was spread evenly across all wells of several immunoSEQ 96-well plates, with each plate serving as a replicate. For sorted subsets, roughly 200 ng genomic DNA, equal to tens of thousands of T cell genomes, was loaded into each replicate PCR. Purified libraries were measured with a Qubit 3.0 fluorometer, size-checked on a Bioanalyzer 2100, and measured again with the KAPA Library Quantification kit. A separate single-read 150-cycle Illumina NextSeq 550 flow cell was used to sequence each immunoSEQ 96-well plate. The original pipeline was this. Because only junctional sequences without quality scores were contained in the immunoSEQ output, filtering matching that applied to full-length reads could not be performed. To assign V/J genes and CDR3, sequences were annotated against IMGT germline references using PyIR, a Python wrapper for IgBLAST v1.9. Reads were filtered out if the reads had weak V/J assignments (E-value above 1e-6), no CDR3, stop codons, out-of-frame junctions, or ambiguous translated residues. V3J clonotypes were defined as sequences sharing an identical inferred V gene, J gene, and CDR3 amino acid sequence. Percentage overlap between repertoires was calculated by dividing the number of shared unique clonotypes by the size of the smaller repertoire. RTK rarefaction, the Chao1 estimator, and Recon v2.1 estimates of unobserved clonotypes were used to assess repertoire richness. Generation probabilities were computed with OLGA for all TCRbeta clonotypes obtained by the gDNA method from several donors. What TCRdb holds here is the immuneACCESS table cut down to in-frame rearrangements. Part of the clones is not present; checked against another copy, under half of the missing clones reflect an unresolved V gene, and the others are unexplained. For V, J and clone size, that table is used; D and trimming come from the DNA. The sample table shows 190,000 or so clones, and 85% to 95% are seen once. The ten largest make up about 0.067% of the sample.

What was sequenced was naive CD4+ T cells sorted from blood. This specimen's cell subset or site label, interpreted: CD45RA+ positively selected. This TCR was sampled from a woman under 40 in good health. This chain is built from TRBV6-5 and TRBJ1-1, with no confident D gene call. The base sequence is TGTGCCAGCAGGTTGAGTGTCTGGGGTAACACTGAAGCTTTCTTT. This codes for CASRLSVWGNTEAFF.